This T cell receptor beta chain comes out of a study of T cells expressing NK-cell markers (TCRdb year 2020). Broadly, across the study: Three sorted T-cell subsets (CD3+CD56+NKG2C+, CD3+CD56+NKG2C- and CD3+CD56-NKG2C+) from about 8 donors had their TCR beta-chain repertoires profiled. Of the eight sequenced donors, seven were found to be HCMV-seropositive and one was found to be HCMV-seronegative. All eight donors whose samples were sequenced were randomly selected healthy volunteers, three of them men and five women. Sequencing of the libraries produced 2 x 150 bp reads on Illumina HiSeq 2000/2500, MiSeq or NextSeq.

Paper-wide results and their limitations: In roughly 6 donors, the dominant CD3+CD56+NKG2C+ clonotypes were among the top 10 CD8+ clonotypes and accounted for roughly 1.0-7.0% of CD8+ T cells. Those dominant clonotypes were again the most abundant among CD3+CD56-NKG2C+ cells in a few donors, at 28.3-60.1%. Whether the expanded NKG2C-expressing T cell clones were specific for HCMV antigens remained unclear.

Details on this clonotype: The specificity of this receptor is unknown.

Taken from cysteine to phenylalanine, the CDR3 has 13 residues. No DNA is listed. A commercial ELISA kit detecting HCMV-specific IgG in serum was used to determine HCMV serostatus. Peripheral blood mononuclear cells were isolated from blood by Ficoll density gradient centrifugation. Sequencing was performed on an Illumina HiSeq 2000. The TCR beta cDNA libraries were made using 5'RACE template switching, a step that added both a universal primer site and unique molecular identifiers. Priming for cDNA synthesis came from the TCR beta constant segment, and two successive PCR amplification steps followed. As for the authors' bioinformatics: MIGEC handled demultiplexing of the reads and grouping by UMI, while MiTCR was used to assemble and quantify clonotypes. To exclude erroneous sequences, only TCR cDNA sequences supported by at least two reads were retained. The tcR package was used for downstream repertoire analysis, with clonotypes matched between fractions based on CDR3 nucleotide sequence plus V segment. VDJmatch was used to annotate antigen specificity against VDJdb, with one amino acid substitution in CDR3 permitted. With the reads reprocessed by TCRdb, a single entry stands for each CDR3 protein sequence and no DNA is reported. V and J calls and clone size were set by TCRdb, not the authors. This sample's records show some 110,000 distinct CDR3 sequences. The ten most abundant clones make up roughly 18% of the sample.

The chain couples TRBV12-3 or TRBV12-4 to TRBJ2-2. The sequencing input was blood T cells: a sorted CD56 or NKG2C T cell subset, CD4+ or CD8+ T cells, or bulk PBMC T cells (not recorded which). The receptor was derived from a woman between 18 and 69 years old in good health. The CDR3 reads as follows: CASSIGHTGELFF.